This TCR beta chain was recovered during a study of blood T cell repertoires in COVID-19. After removal of 3 bases from V and 5 bases from J, the junction contained 8 bases not matched to a gene. The CDR3 has 15 residues. Germline V gene sequence: CDR1 SGHDT, CDR2 YYEEEE. Original handling: Estimated nucleated cell counts came from reference gene primer amplification. Method: immunoSEQ multiplex PCR; TCRdb's copy keeps in-frame clones and lacks some. The D gene and trimming were derived from the DNA, and the V and J assignments and clone size from that table. The table shows more than 140,000 clones, with around 84% occurring only once. This clone showed up just once.

The TCR sequence derives from a woman in her forties or fifties in a cohort sampled during active or convalescent COVID-19. The chain joins TRBV5-6 to TRBJ2-7; 10 bases are shared with TRBD2. Sequencing was carried out using peripheral blood. The CDR3 is CASSSFSGGNDEQYF. As DNA, the CDR3 is TGTGCCAGCAGCTCCTTTAGCGGGGGGAATGACGAGCAGTACTTC.